Sequencing of this TCR beta chain was carried out in a study of early T cells in non-severe SARS-CoV-2 infection. On the study more broadly: Sequencing was performed on bulk RNA from unsorted whole blood, leaving chains unpaired.

Per germline, CDR1 LNHDA and CDR2 SQIVND (reference sequence). V trimming: 6 bases; J trimming: 6 bases; junction bases outside the gene matches: 9. The CDR3 has 15 amino acids. As part of library construction, unique molecular identifiers were attached to individual cDNA molecules. Using its own MiXCR run on the 5' RACE reads, TCRdb lists one record per CDR3 protein. The sample carries 40,000 to 45,000 distinct CDR3 sequences, around 6.3% recorded once. This clonotype was detected many times. This sequence was found in an adult who was a healthcare worker with PCR-confirmed SARS-CoV-2 infection or an uninfected control (not recorded which). The sample here was whole blood, taken at baseline. The chain is built from TRBV19 and TRBJ2-2; TRBD2 matches at 8 bases. The CDR3 is CASSLSGRVAGELFF. Here the CDR3 DNA reads TGTGCCAGTAGCCTAAGCGGGAGAGTCGCCGGGGAGCTGTTTTTT.